This is a list of T cell receptor beta chains from one sample in a study of blood T cell repertoires in COVID-19. Only in-frame clones appear in the TCRdb table, and some are missing; sequencing was by immunoSEQ multiplex PCR. In the table there are over 200,000 clones, approximately 88% of which are singletons. The material sequenced was PBMCs or T cells enriched from blood (not recorded which). These receptors were obtained from a woman aged 25 to 39 who had been exposed to COVID-19. The CDR3 runs from the conserved cysteine through the conserved F or W. Each record gives: V gene, CDR3 protein.

v_gene: TRBV19; CDR3aa: CASSIPPFQPQHF
v_gene: TRBV5-5; CDR3aa: CASSFIDSGANVLTF
v_gene: TRBV5-4; CDR3aa: CASSLHGGETQYF
v_gene: TRBV27; CDR3aa: CASKSYRGRFEKLFF
v_gene: TRBV6-4; CDR3aa: CASSDGRASTDTQYF
v_gene: TRBV5-1; CDR3aa: CASSLRQGLRETQYF
v_gene: TRBV18; CDR3aa: CASSPSSYEQYF
v_gene: TRBV7-9; CDR3aa: CASSLASGVTEAFF
v_gene: TRBV7-9; CDR3aa: CASSPGQAYSPLHF
v_gene: TRBV18; CDR3aa: CASSPRGQPEAFF
v_gene: TRBV6-1; CDR3aa: CASSAPLAGGNNEQFF
v_gene: TRBV5-6; CDR3aa: CASSKGQPRDTEAFF
v_gene: TRBV6-5; CDR3aa: CASSPSDRVYEQYF
v_gene: TRBV27; CDR3aa: CASSLSFSCTDTFRKETQYF
v_gene: TRBV5-1; CDR3aa: CASSLTSGRTDTQYF
v_gene: TRBV28; CDR3aa: CASSWTLGRNQETQYF
v_gene: TRBV19; CDR3aa: CASSMALLRGLETQYF
v_gene: TRBV4-1; CDR3aa: CASSEWTGDYGYTF
v_gene: TRBV5-3; CDR3aa: CARSGRVSGELFF
v_gene: TRBV7-6; CDR3aa: CASSIGGDRDANTEAFF
v_gene: TRBV3-1/TRBV3-2; CDR3aa: CASSQESAGRGAFF
v_gene: TRBV10-3; CDR3aa: CAINPTGSGEKLFF
v_gene: TRBV12-3/TRBV12-4; CDR3aa: CASRNRANTEAFF
v_gene: TRBV9; CDR3aa: CASSPTRKREGPPGELFF